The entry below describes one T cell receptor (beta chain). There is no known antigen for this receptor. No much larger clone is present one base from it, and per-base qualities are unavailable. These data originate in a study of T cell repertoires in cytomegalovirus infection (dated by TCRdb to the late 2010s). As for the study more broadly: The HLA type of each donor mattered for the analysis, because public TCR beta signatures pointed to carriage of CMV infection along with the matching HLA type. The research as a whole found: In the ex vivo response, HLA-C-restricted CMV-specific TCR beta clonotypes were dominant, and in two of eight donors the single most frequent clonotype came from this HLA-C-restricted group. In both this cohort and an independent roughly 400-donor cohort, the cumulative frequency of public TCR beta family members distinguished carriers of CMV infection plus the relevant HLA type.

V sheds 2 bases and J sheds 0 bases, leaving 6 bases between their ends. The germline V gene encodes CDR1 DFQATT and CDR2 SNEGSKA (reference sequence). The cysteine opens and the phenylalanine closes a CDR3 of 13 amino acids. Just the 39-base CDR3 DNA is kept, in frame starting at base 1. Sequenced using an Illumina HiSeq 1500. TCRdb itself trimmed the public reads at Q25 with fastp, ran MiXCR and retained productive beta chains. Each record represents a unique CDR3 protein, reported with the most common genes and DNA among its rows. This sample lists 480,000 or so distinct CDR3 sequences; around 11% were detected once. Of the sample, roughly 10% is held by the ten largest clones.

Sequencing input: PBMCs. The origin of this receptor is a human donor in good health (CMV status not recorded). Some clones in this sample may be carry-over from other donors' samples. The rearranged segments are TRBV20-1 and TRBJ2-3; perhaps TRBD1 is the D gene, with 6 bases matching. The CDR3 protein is CSARQGSTDTQYF. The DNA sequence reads TGCAGTGCTAGACAGGGGAGCACAGATACGCAGTATTTT.